These 29 T cell receptor beta chains originate from one sample sequenced in a study of cytomegalovirus exposure and HLA in healthy donors (dated 2017 in TCRdb). Library preparation employed the immunoSEQ multiplex PCR assay. A mixture of 60 forward primers for TCR Vbeta segments and 13 reverse primers for TCR Jbeta segments was used in the multiplex PCR. The table comes from immuneACCESS by way of TCRdb, which keeps in-frame sequences with V and J called. Part of the clones is missing from these tables; in studies checked, under half for an unresolved V gene and the rest for unknown reasons. For this sample the table gives about 200,000 clones, of which 82% were detected only once. Of the sample, about 3% falls within the top ten clones. The sequencing input was PBMCs. These TCRs come from a woman between 40 and 55 years old in good health and CMV-seronegative.

In its sample, this clone is medium-sized. V and J are TRBV27 and TRBJ1-2, with no clear D. CDR1 is MNHEY, CDR2 SMNVEV, per germline (reference sequence). The CDR3 extends over 16 amino acids. V shed 5 bases and J shed 5 bases, with 21 bases lying between them. The CDR3 protein is CASSQFFSPVAYGYTF. CDR3 sequence (DNA): TGTGCCAGCAGTCAATTTTTTAGCCCGGTCGCATATGGCTACACCTTC.

This clone was counted a single time. The genes are TRBV30 and TRBJ1-5; 10 nucleotides agree with TRBD1. The CDR3 is 15 amino acids. CDR1 and CDR2 from the germline V gene are GTSNPN and SVGIG (reference sequence). V was pared by 3 bases and J by 1 base, with 3 bases of the junction left unmatched. In nucleotides, the CDR3 is TGTGCCTGGAGGGGGGGACAGGGGAGCAATCAGCCCCAGCATTTT. This codes for CAWRGGQGSNQPQHF.

The rearrangement joins TRBV6-5 to TRBJ2-7; 14 bases are a match to TRBD2. This CDR3 region has 14 residues. CDR1 and CDR2 (germline): MNHEY, SVGAGI. Trimming cost V 6 bases and J 5 bases; bases outside gene matches: 3. As DNA, the CDR3 is TGTGCCAGCAGGACTAGCGGGAGGGCAAACGAGCAGTACTTC. Residues: CASRTSGRANEQYF.

J is TRBJ1-2 and V is TRBV27; D is unresolved. The CDR3 runs to 15 residues. V dropped 7 bases and J dropped 1 base, with 16 bases sitting between them. Germline assignment: CDR1 MNHEY and CDR2 SMNVEV (reference sequence). The CDR3 nucleotides are TGTGCCAGCACCGCTGAGTACGGAGATAACTATGGCTACACCTTC. Its protein product is CASTAEYGDNYGYTF.

The count of this clone is one. V and J are TRBV6-5 and TRBJ1-1, with 7 bases aligning to TRBD1. Germline V gives CDR1 MNHEY, CDR2 SVGAGI. V dropped 6 bases and J dropped 1; count of bases not matched to a gene: 8. The CDR3 contains 15 residues. The CDR3 sequence: CASRPRGQRNTEAFF. DNA for the CDR3: TGTGCCAGCAGACCTAGGGGACAGCGGAACACTGAAGCTTTCTTT.

The chain employs TRBV5-1 and TRBJ2-7, with 9 bases that match TRBD2. This CDR3 has 15 residues. Germline CDR1 is SGHRS and CDR2 is YFSETQ. With V trimmed by 5 bases and J by 3 bases, 9 bases remained unmatched. The CDR3 spells CASRLAGDVGYEQYF. The CDR3 DNA sequence: TGCGCCAGCAGGTTAGCGGGAGATGTGGGCTACGAGCAGTACTTC.

The chain employs TRBV5-6 and TRBJ2-1; TRBD2 matches at 8 bases. After removal of 4 bases from V and 4 bases from J, the junction contained 7 bases not matched to a gene. The CDR3 length is 15 residues. Per germline, CDR1 SGHDT and CDR2 YYEEEE. The CDR3 loop is CASSPTSGGYNEQFF. The DNA of the CDR3 is TGTGCCAGCAGCCCTACTAGCGGAGGGTACAATGAGCAGTTCTTC.

Only one count was recorded for this clone. This chain joins TRBV4-2 and TRBJ2-7; 7 positions agree with TRBD2. The CDR3 contains 20 residues. Germline CDR1 reads LGHNA; CDR2 reads YNFKEQ. V was clipped by 2 bases and J by 3 bases; unmatched bases: 22. This CDR3 reads CASSQRTRARGGWELYEQYF. In nucleotides, the CDR3 is TGTGCCAGCAGCCAACGGACAAGGGCGCGCGGGGGTTGGGAGCTCTACGAGCAGTACTTC.

Comments on this clone: The sample holds other DNA sequences that translate to the same CDR3. The chain uses TRBV30 and TRBJ1-5; D gene unclear. CDR1 is GTSNPN and CDR2 is SVGIG in the germline V gene (reference sequence). CDR3 size: 13 residues. The V end lost 0 bases, the J end lost 1 base, and 4 bases lay between the germline ends. CDR3 in DNA: TGTGCCTGGAGTGTTGAGAGCAATCAGCCCCAGCATTTT. This encodes CAWSVESNQPQHF. The full variable domain, completed using reference TRBV30 and TRBJ1-5, is SQTIHQWPATLVQPVGSPLSLECTVEGTSNPNLYWYRQAAGRGLQLLFYSVGIGQISSEVPQNLSASRPQDRQFILSSKKLLLSDSGFYLCAWSVESNQPQHFGDGTRLSIL.

This chain links TRBV30 with TRBJ1-2, with D unresolved. CDR1 is GTSNPN, CDR2 SVGIG, per germline (reference sequence). The CDR3 covers 13 residues. The ends were cut back, 4 bases at V and 7 bases at J, with 16 bases in the middle. CDR3 protein: CAWNHPPGGGYTF. For the CDR3, the DNA is TGTGCCTGGAACCACCCCCCAGGTGGTGGCTACACCTTC.

V is TRBV6-5 and J is TRBJ1-3; 8 bases fit TRBD1. The J segment lost 4 bases and the V segment lost 0 bases, leaving 2 bases of the junction unmatched. The CDR3 sequence is 15 residues long. Looked up from germline, CDR1 is MNHEY and CDR2 is SVGAGI. CDR3 nucleotides: TGTGCCAGCAGTTACTCGACAGGGGCCGGAAACACCATATATTTT. It encodes CASSYSTGAGNTIYF.

This sequence joins TRBV2 and TRBJ1-5; TRBD1 might be the D (6 bases). Germline CDR1 reads SNHLY; CDR2 reads FYNNEI. The V end lost 2 bases, the J end lost 0 bases, and 11 bases lay between the germline ends. The CDR3 length is 16 residues. In DNA form, the CDR3 reads TGTGCCAGCAGTGAAATGGGGGCCCCTAGCAATCAGCCCCAGCATTTT. Its translation is CASSEMGAPSNQPQHF.

The chain employs TRBV5-4 and TRBJ2-5; weak D call: TRBD1 (5 bases). CDR1 SGHNT and CDR2 YYREEE come from the germline V gene (reference sequence). Trimming removed 3 bases at V and 5 bases at J, with 17 bases between. This CDR3 is 15 amino acids long. The CDR3 DNA follows: TGTGCCAGCAGCTCGAAACAGGCATTGGGGGAGACCCAGTACTTC. Residues: CASSSKQALGETQYF.

The genes are TRBV29-1 and TRBJ2-5; TRBD2 matches 13 bases. CDR1 is SQVTM, CDR2 ANQGSEA, per germline. V lost 4 bases, J lost 2 bases, and 7 bases stayed unmatched. CDR3 length: 16 residues. The CDR3 reads CSVGEGLAGLQETQYF. As DNA, the CDR3 is TGCAGCGTTGGGGAGGGACTAGCGGGACTGCAAGAGACCCAGTACTTC.

This clone showed up just once. The chain employs TRBV19 and TRBJ2-1; 8 nucleotides line up with TRBD2. Germline V CDR1 and CDR2: LNHDA, SQIVND (reference sequence). The CDR3 is 16 residues long. V lost 3 bases, J lost 8 bases, and 12 bases stayed unmatched. CDR3 DNA sequence: TGTGCCAGTAGTATGGGATCCAGCGGGAGATTTTATGAGCAGTTCTTC. It specifies CASSMGSSGRFYEQFF.

The chain recombines TRBV7-9 with TRBJ2-1, with 9 bases identical to TRBD2. There are 16 residues in the CDR3. V trimming: 1 base; J trimming: 7 bases; junction bases outside the gene matches: 8. The V gene's germline CDR1 is SEHNR and CDR2 FQNEAQ (reference sequence). CDR3 nucleotides: TGTGCCAGCAGCTTAGTGTTCCGAGCGGGAGGAAATGAGCAGTTCTTC. It is translated as CASSLVFRAGGNEQFF.

V usage is TRBV29-1 and J usage is TRBJ1-2, with D perhaps matching TRBD1 (5 bases). V lost 1 base and J lost 6, with 9 bases in between. Germline values: CDR1 SQVTM, CDR2 ANQGSEA. The CDR3 runs to 12 residues. As DNA, the CDR3 is TGCAGCGTTGAAGCAGGGATACATGGCTACACCTTC. This sequence encodes CSVEAGIHGYTF.

This sequence joins TRBV7-2 and TRBJ2-7; 12 bases match TRBD2. The V gene end was trimmed by 4 bases and the J gene end by 6 bases; junction bases not matched to a gene: 7. The CDR3 runs 15 residues. From germline, CDR1 is SGHTA and CDR2 FQGNSA. CDR3 nucleotides: TGTGCCAGCAGCTCTGGGCTAGCGGGAGGGGTCGAGCAGTACTTC. It codes for CASSSGLAGGVEQYF.

V usage is TRBV20-1 and J usage is TRBJ2-7; the D gene is possibly TRBD2 (7 bases). Per germline, CDR1 DFQATT and CDR2 SNEGSKA (reference sequence). The CDR3 runs to 11 residues. V was clipped by 5 bases and J by 5 bases, with 10 bases between them. CDR3 nucleotide sequence: TGCAGTGCTTTGGGGGGGCACGAGCAGTACTTC. It specifies CSALGGHEQYF.

This clone came up a few times. The chain employs TRBV15 and TRBJ1-1, with D tentatively TRBD1 (5 bases). Germline CDR1 LNHNV, CDR2 YYDKDF (reference sequence). The V end lost 2 bases, the J end lost 1 base, and 8 bases lay between the germline ends. CDR3 length: 14 amino acids. The CDR3 protein is CATSRLGGNTEAFF. The CDR3 DNA sequence: TGTGCCACCAGCAGACTCGGGGGGAACACTGAAGCTTTCTTT.

This chain links TRBV30 with TRBJ2-1; D may be TRBD2 (5 bases). The CDR3 contains 14 residues. With 2 bases removed from V and 4 bases from J, the gap between germline ends came to 12 bases. Germline V gene lookup returns CDR1 GTSNPN and CDR2 SVGIG (reference sequence). CDR3 in amino acids: CAWSKLGGYNEQFF. The CDR3 nucleotides are TGTGCCTGGAGTAAACTAGGCGGTTACAATGAGCAGTTCTTC. Full variable domain (rest looked up from reference TRBV30 and TRBJ2-1): SQTIHQWPATLVQPVGSPLSLECTVEGTSNPNLYWYRQAAGRGLQLLFYSVGIGQISSEVPQNLSASRPQDRQFILSSKKLLLSDSGFYLCAWSKLGGYNEQFFGPGTRLTVL.

The chain uses TRBV11-2 and TRBJ1-3, with a weak D call TRBD1 (6 bases). CDR3 length: 16 amino acids. Germline V CDR1 and CDR2: SGHAT, FQNNGV. Trimming shortened V by 5 bases and J by 5 bases, and 19 bases separated the two germline ends. The CDR3 protein is CASSHLGGHTRNTIYF. DNA of the CDR3: TGTGCCAGCAGCCATCTCGGGGGGCATACACGAAACACCATATATTTT. The full variable domain, completed using reference TRBV11-2 and TRBJ1-3, is EAGVAQSPRYKIIEKRQSVAFWCNPISGHATLYWYQQILGQGPKLLIQFQNNGVVDDSQLPKDRFSAERLKGVDSTLKIQPAKLEDSAVYLCASSHLGGHTRNTIYFGEGSWLTVV.

The chain joins TRBV6-6 to TRBJ1-2; TRBD1 matches 7 bases. V lost 5 bases to trimming and J lost 2 bases; unmatched junction nucleotides: 5. Germline V gene sequence: CDR1 MNHNY, CDR2 SVGAGI (reference sequence). CDR3 length: 14 amino acids. The CDR3, as DNA: TGTGCCAGCAGTGCCCCGGGACAGAACTATGGCTACACCTTC. Amino acids: CASSAPGQNYGYTF.

This clone was detected once. The rearrangement uses TRBV10-3 and TRBJ2-7, with D possibly matching TRBD1 (6 bases). The ends were cut back, 4 bases at V and 1 base at J, with 14 bases in the middle. The CDR3 totals 15 residues. Germline assignment: CDR1 ENHRY and CDR2 SYGVKD. This CDR3 reads CAISARGSSSYEQYF. CDR3 bases: TGTGCCATCAGTGCCAGGGGTTCCTCGTCCTACGAGCAGTACTTC.

V gene TRBV4-1 combines with J gene TRBJ2-3, with 9 bases identical to TRBD1. The CDR3 has 14 amino acids. The germline CDR1 and CDR2 sequences are MGHRA and YSYEKL. With 1 base clipped from V and 6 bases from J, the junction kept 2 bases outside the gene matches. Here the CDR3 reads CASSQVGTGDTQYF. In DNA form, the CDR3 reads TGCGCCAGCAGCCAAGTCGGGACAGGGGATACGCAGTATTTT.

This clone was seen only once. The chain combines TRBV4-1 with TRBJ2-2; D unresolved. The CDR3 sequence is 15 residues long. V lost 1 base, J lost 6 bases, and 12 bases lay in between. Germline lookup yields CDR1 MGHRA and CDR2 YSYEKL. CDR3 amino acids: CASSQGLGSSGELFF. CDR3 DNA sequence: TGCGCCAGCAGCCAAGGTCTAGGTTCGTCCGGGGAGCTGTTTTTT.

This chain links TRBV10-3 with TRBJ2-7, with a weak D call TRBD2 (7 bases). Trimming pared 6 bases from V and 1 base from J, leaving 13 bases between. CDR3 size: 14 residues. Germline CDR1 and CDR2: ENHRY and SYGVKD. As DNA, the CDR3 is TGTGCCATCAGCCTAGGGGGGGGGTCCTACGAGCAGTACTTC. The encoded protein is CAISLGGGSYEQYF.

The chain is built from TRBV29-1 and TRBJ2-5; 9 bases fit TRBD1. The germline V gene has CDR1 SQVTM and CDR2 ANQGSEA. The trim removed 5 bases at V and 5 bases at J, leaving 6 bases unmatched. The CDR3 length is 13 residues. DNA of the CDR3: TGCAGCGTTCGATGGACAGGGGCGGAGACCCAGTACTTC. This sequence encodes CSVRWTGAETQYF. Supplemented by reference TRBV29-1 and TRBJ2-5, the full variable domain reads SAVISQKPSRDICQRGTSLTIQCQVDSQVTMMFWYRQQPGQSLTLIATANQGSEATYESGFVIDKFPISRPNLTFSTLTVSNMSPEDSSIYLCSVRWTGAETQYFGPGTRLLVL.

This clone was detected once. Other nucleotide sequences from this sample produce the same CDR3. V usage is TRBV5-1 and J usage is TRBJ2-2; TRBD2 is a possible D gene (5 bases). Germline V CDR1 and CDR2: SGHRS, YFSETQ. V lost 7 bases and J lost 1, with 11 bases in between. This CDR3 region has 14 residues. The CDR3 loop reads CASLEGLNTGELFF. CDR3 sequence (DNA): TGCGCCAGCTTAGAGGGATTGAACACCGGGGAGCTGTTTTTT.